The 32 T cell receptor beta chains presented below share a single source sample, sequenced in a study of T-cell memory formation after mild COVID-19 (dated by TCRdb to the early 2020s). Receptors were amplified or captured by 5' RACE. The sample was run on an Illumina NovaSeq 6000. TCRdb took the public reads, trimmed them with fastp at Q25, ran MiXCR for clone calling and kept in-frame beta chains. Here each entry gathers all rows of one CDR3 protein and keeps the most common genes and DNA. The sample includes 170,000 or so distinct CDR3 sequences, with about a fifth observed a single time. Roughly 23% of the sample lies in the top ten. Input material: PBMCs or a T cell subset sorted from them (not recorded which). These receptors originate from an adult woman who had mild COVID-19 (a few samples of this study predate the infection). The sample titles of this study are shuffled in the database, so cell type and time point are left out; the donor was told from shared clones.

This clonotype was seen repeatedly, ten times or more. The chain employs TRBV7-6 and TRBJ2-7, with D maybe TRBD1 (5 bases). The V gene lost 4 bases and the J gene lost 3 bases, with 10 bases spanning the gap. Germline CDR1 reads SGHVS; CDR2 reads FNYEAQ. The CDR3 sequence is 13 residues long. DNA for the CDR3: TGTGCCAGCAGCTCAGGCGACAGCTACGAGCAGTACTTC. Its protein product is CASSSGDSYEQYF.

J is TRBJ1-5 and V is TRBV30; 8 bases agree with TRBD1. V trimming: 0 bases; J trimming: 5 bases; junction bases outside the gene matches: 6. Germline CDR1 reads GTSNPN; CDR2 reads SVGIG (reference sequence). The length of the CDR3 is 15 residues. The CDR3 region has the DNA TGTGCCTGGAGTGTTGGGACAGGCGACCATCAGCCCCAGCATTTT. Encoded protein: CAWSVGTGDHQPQHF.

The V and J genes are TRBV15 and TRBJ2-1, with 11 positions matching TRBD2. CDR3 length: 16 residues. Germline V gives CDR1 LNHNV, CDR2 YYDKDF (reference sequence). Trimming removed 1 base from V and 6 bases from J; junction bases left unmatched: 5. This CDR3 reads CATSRATSGVSNEQFF. CDR3 DNA: TGTGCCACCAGCAGAGCGACTAGCGGGGTGAGCAATGAGCAGTTCTTC.

This clonotype showed up many times. This chain links TRBV7-9 with TRBJ2-1; TRBD1 matches 7 bases. The CDR3 runs 13 residues. The germline gives CDR1 SEHNR, CDR2 FQNEAQ (reference sequence). J was trimmed by 6 bases and V by 5 bases; bases with no gene match: 4. CDR3 nucleotides: TGTGCCAGCAGCCCGGGACAGCCCAATGAGCAGTTCTTC. Protein product: CASSPGQPNEQFF.

This clonotype was detected only a few times. The chain couples TRBV7-9 to TRBJ2-7; a weak D match, TRBD1 (5 bases). This CDR3 has 13 amino acids. Germline V gene data show CDR1 as SEHNR and CDR2 as FQNEAQ (reference sequence). Trimming shortened V by 1 base and J by 5 bases, and 9 bases separated the two germline ends. The CDR3 spells CASSLGTRDEQYF. The DNA for the CDR3 is TGTGCCAGCAGCTTAGGGACAAGGGACGAGCAGTACTTC. The entire variable domain, with the rest obtained from reference TRBV7-9 and TRBJ2-7, is as follows: DTGVSQNPRHKITKRGQNVTFRCDPISEHNRLYWYRQTLGQGPEFLTYFQNEAQLEKSRLLSDRFSAERPKGSFSTLEIQRTEQGDSAMYLCASSLGTRDEQYFGPGTRLTVT.

This clonotype was recorded a few times. V is TRBV20-1 and J is TRBJ1-2; D may be TRBD1 (5 bases). The germline CDR1 and CDR2 sequences are DFQATT and SNEGSKA (reference sequence). The CDR3 extends over 15 amino acids. V lost 5 bases and J lost 2, with 18 bases in between. As DNA, the CDR3 is TGCAGTGCTGGGGACGGAGGATCATTAAACTATGGCTACACCTTC. Translating it yields CSAGDGGSLNYGYTF.

J is TRBJ2-7 and V is TRBV12-3 or TRBV12-4; D perhaps matches TRBD1 (7 bases). The CDR3 contains 18 residues. V was pared by 7 bases and J by 1 base, with 26 bases between. The CDR3 nucleotides are TGTGCCAGCACCACAACCCGGACAGGTGGAGGGGTTTCCTACGAGCAGTACTTC. Translation gives CASTTTRTGGGVSYEQYF.

Only a few counts were recorded for this clonotype. V is TRBV9 and J is TRBJ2-7; 13 bases are a match to TRBD2. The CDR3 consists of 15 residues. V dropped 5 bases and J dropped 4; count of bases not matched to a gene: 6. Germline V gene data show CDR1 as SGDLS and CDR2 as YYNGEE. The CDR3 reads CASSPGTSGMYEQYF. As DNA, the CDR3 is TGTGCCAGCAGTCCCGGGACTAGCGGGATGTACGAGCAGTACTTC.

The rearrangement uses TRBV29-1 and TRBJ2-7; maybe TRBD1 (6 bases). Trimming pared 6 bases from V and 3 bases from J, leaving 15 bases between. The CDR3 totals 13 residues. The germline V gene encodes CDR1 SQVTM and CDR2 ANQGSEA. The CDR3 is CSVGARTGYEQYF. The CDR3 DNA is TGCAGCGTGGGGGCGAGAACAGGCTACGAGCAGTACTTC.

The chain recombines TRBV19 with TRBJ1-6; possibly TRBD1 for D (5 bases). Trimming shortened V by 7 bases and J by 7 bases, and 14 bases separated the two germline ends. CDR1 is LNHDA and CDR2 is SQIVND in the germline V gene (reference sequence). This CDR3 region has 14 residues. CDR3 residues: CASTIQGGNSPLHF. Here the CDR3 DNA reads TGTGCCAGTACAATCCAGGGTGGAAATTCACCCCTCCACTTT.

This rearrangement joins TRBV19 to TRBJ1-2, with D uncertain. The CDR3 is 12 residues long. Trimming removed 4 bases from V and 1 base from J, with 4 bases in between. CDR1 and CDR2 (germline): LNHDA, SQIVND (reference sequence). CDR3 sequence (DNA): TGTGCCAGTAGTACGGATAACTATGGCTACACCTTC. It is translated as CASSTDNYGYTF.

The chain couples TRBV28 to TRBJ2-5; D ambiguous. V was cut by 1 base and J by 5 bases, with 5 bases left in between. The germline V gene has CDR1 MDHEN and CDR2 SYDVKM. The CDR3 runs 12 residues. The CDR3 spells CASSLSMETQYF. Written as DNA, the CDR3 is TGTGCCAGCAGTTTATCCATGGAGACCCAGTACTTC.

This chain links TRBV5-8 with TRBJ2-7, with unresolved D. Germline CDR1 is SGHTS and CDR2 is YDEGEE. This CDR3 has 13 amino acids. Trimming removed 1 base from V and 3 bases from J, with 8 bases in between. CDR3 sequence: CASSLRADYEQYF. Written as DNA, the CDR3 is TGTGCCAGCAGCTTGAGGGCGGACTACGAGCAGTACTTC.

In its sample, this clonotype was seen a few times. The CDR3 DNA is TGTGCCAGCAGCCCTGAGACAGCGAACACTGAAGCTTTCTTT. This codes for CASSPETANTEAFF. The chain couples TRBV7-9 to TRBJ1-1; D perhaps matches TRBD1 (5 bases). Trimming removed 5 bases at V and 1 base at J, with 11 bases between. Germline values: CDR1 SEHNR, CDR2 FQNEAQ (reference sequence). The CDR3 has 14 amino acids.

The chain is built from TRBV18 and TRBJ1-2; no definite D call. CDR3 length: 14 residues. CDR1 KGHSH and CDR2 LQKENI come from the germline V gene. Trimming pared 0 bases from V and 4 bases from J, leaving 9 bases between. CDR3 in DNA: TGTGCCAGCTCACCACCGGCACGGACCTATGGCTACACCTTC. It is translated as CASSPPARTYGYTF.

This sequence joins TRBV7-9 and TRBJ2-1; either TRBD1 or TRBD2 may supply D (5 bases each). The CDR3 runs to 15 residues. Germline loops: CDR1 SEHNR, CDR2 FQNEAQ (reference sequence). V was shortened by 5 bases and J by 4 bases, with 15 bases between the two germline ends. The CDR3 reads CASSPRDLLYNEQFF. CDR3 coding DNA: TGTGCCAGCAGCCCCAGGGACCTCCTATACAATGAGCAGTTCTTC.

The J gene is TRBJ2-1, the V gene TRBV29-1; 10 nucleotides agree with TRBD1. J lost 8 bases, V lost 7 bases, and 8 bases had no gene match. Looked up from germline, CDR1 is SQVTM and CDR2 is ANQGSEA. The CDR3 has 13 residues. In nucleotides, the CDR3 is TGCAGCGGACCGGGACAGGGGAGGGATGAGCAGTTCTTC. Translated: CSGPGQGRDEQFF.

In this sample, this clonotype turned up a few times. This rearrangement joins TRBV24-1 to TRBJ1-5; D unresolved. The V gene's germline CDR1 is KGHDR and CDR2 SFDVKD. The V end was cut by 5 bases, the J end by 4 bases, with 8 bases between. The CDR3 is made up of 13 amino acids. The CDR3 protein is CATSAWENQPQHF. The CDR3 DNA follows: TGTGCCACCAGTGCCTGGGAAAATCAGCCCCAGCATTTT.

This clonotype turned up a few times. The gene calls are TRBV4-2 and TRBJ2-3; 8 bases are a match to TRBD1. This CDR3 is built from 17 residues. Germline V gives CDR1 LGHNA, CDR2 YNFKEQ. Unmatched junction bases numbered 10, after V lost 4 bases and J lost 1 base. The chain's CDR3 is CASSPRTGRSGTDTQYF. The DNA for the CDR3 is TGTGCCAGCAGCCCCAGGACAGGGCGGAGTGGCACAGATACGCAGTATTTT.

In its sample, this clonotype was seen many times. The CDR3 is CASSFALGNYEQYF. In nucleotides, the CDR3 is TGCGCCAGCAGCTTCGCGCTAGGGAACTACGAGCAGTACTTC. V usage is TRBV5-1 and J usage is TRBJ2-7; D unclear. CDR1 and CDR2 from the germline V gene are SGHRS and YFSETQ. Between the trimmed V and J ends, which lost 2 bases and 3 bases, there was a span of 12 bases. The CDR3 contains 14 residues.

The chain uses TRBV6-2 or TRBV6-3 and TRBJ1-2; D call uncertain. Germline V gene sequence: CDR1 MNHEY, CDR2 SVGEGT. With 2 bases removed from V and 6 bases from J, the gap between germline ends came to 7 bases. CDR3 size: 12 residues. CDR3 region: CASSYGFDGYTF. The DNA of the CDR3 is TGTGCCAGCAGTTACGGGTTCGATGGCTACACCTTC.

The V call is TRBV4-2, the J call TRBJ2-5, with 11 bases identical to TRBD2. The CDR3 contains 16 residues. CDR1 LGHNA and CDR2 YNFKEQ come from the germline V gene. J gave up 2 bases and V 3 bases, and 5 bases lay outside the gene matches. CDR3 DNA sequence: TGTGCCAGCAGCCATCCCGGGACTAGCGGTCAAGAGACCCAGTACTTC. As protein: CASSHPGTSGQETQYF.

The rearrangement links TRBV19 to TRBJ1-1; D uncertain. The ends were cut back, 7 bases at V and 1 base at J, with 10 bases in the middle. Germline CDR1 LNHDA, CDR2 SQIVND (reference sequence). This CDR3 spans 13 amino acids. CDR3 amino acids: CASTAGSNTEAFF. CDR3 sequence (DNA): TGTGCCAGTACGGCCGGGTCGAACACTGAAGCTTTCTTT.

This clonotype has only a few counts. J is TRBJ1-3 and V is TRBV13; 7 nucleotides match TRBD1. Germline trimming cut 4 bases from V and 4 bases from J; bases unmatched to any gene: 10. This CDR3 region has 16 residues. Germline V gene sequence: CDR1 PRHDT, CDR2 FYEKMQ (reference sequence). CDR3 region: CASSSVLTGVGNTIYF. The CDR3 DNA is TGTGCCAGCAGCTCAGTACTTACAGGGGTCGGAAACACCATATATTTT.

Concerning this clonotype: One junction end does not reproduce the germline sequence, and a read error may be involved. The chain carries TRBV29-1 and TRBJ2-3; 11 nucleotides align to TRBD2. Germline V gene lookup returns CDR1 SQVTM and CDR2 ANQGSEA. This CDR3 is 16 amino acids long. This CDR3 is CSVEAGLAVGTDTQYF. The CDR3 DNA sequence: TGCAGCGTTGAGGCGGGACTAGCGGTTGGCACAGATACTCAGTATTTT.

V usage is TRBV3-1 and J usage is TRBJ1-2, with 7 positions matching TRBD1. Germline CDR1 reads LGHDT; CDR2 reads YNNKEL (reference sequence). This CDR3 spans 13 amino acids. J gave up 4 bases and V 6 bases, and 5 bases lay outside the gene matches. In nucleotides, the CDR3 is TGTGCCAGCAGACAACAGGGGACCTATGGCTACACCTTC. Its protein is CASRQQGTYGYTF.

In nucleotides, the CDR3 is TGTGCCAGCAGTGACAGGAGGTACGAGCAGTACTTC. It codes for CASSDRRYEQYF. The chain recombines TRBV2 with TRBJ2-7; D may be TRBD2 (5 bases). This CDR3 spans 12 amino acids. Germline CDR1 SNHLY, CDR2 FYNNEI. V lost 3 bases and J 4 bases, leaving 7 bases between the germline ends.

In this sample, this clonotype turned up a few times. The chain uses TRBV6-5 and TRBJ1-1; weak D call: TRBD1 (6 bases). The CDR3 consists of 14 residues. Trimming left V 5 bases short and J 8 bases short, with 18 bases between. The germline V gene encodes CDR1 MNHEY and CDR2 SVGAGI. This chain's CDR3 is CASSTNTVTGEAFF. CDR3 DNA: TGTGCCAGCAGTACAAACACGGTGACAGGAGAAGCTTTCTTT.

This clonotype has at least ten counts. The chain uses TRBV5-1 and TRBJ2-7, with 11 nucleotides matching TRBD1. The CDR3 is 15 amino acids. V dropped 3 bases and J dropped 4; count of bases not matched to a gene: 6. Germline V lookup: CDR1 SGHRS, CDR2 YFSETQ. The CDR3 sequence is CASSYRTGGYYEQYF. The CDR3, as DNA: TGCGCCAGCAGCTATCGGACAGGGGGCTATTACGAGCAGTACTTC.

The chain recombines TRBV30 with TRBJ2-1; D not certain. This CDR3 has 11 amino acids. The germline V and J ends were trimmed by 1 base and 12 bases, with 10 bases remaining between them. Germline values: CDR1 GTSNPN, CDR2 SVGIG (reference sequence). The DNA for the CDR3 is TGTGCCTGGAGTGATCATTGGGGGCAGTTCTTC. Translation gives CAWSDHWGQFF.

This clonotype was found a few times. The V gene is TRBV7-9, the J gene TRBJ2-7; TRBD2 agrees at 7 bases. The V gene end was trimmed by 3 bases and the J gene end by 6 bases; junction bases not matched to a gene: 11. In germline, CDR1 is SEHNR, CDR2 FQNEAQ (reference sequence). The CDR3 is made up of 15 amino acids. The DNA for the CDR3 is TGTGCCAGCAGCTTTGGGCGGGAGTCAAGTCCCGAGCAGTACTTC. Protein: CASSFGRESSPEQYF.

This clonotype was detected only a few times. The chain employs TRBV3-1 and TRBJ2-1, with TRBD1 as a possible D gene (6 bases). CDR3 size: 16 residues. V dropped 3 bases and J dropped 0 bases, with 12 bases sitting between them. Germline loops: CDR1 LGHDT, CDR2 YNNKEL (reference sequence). In DNA, the CDR3 is TGTGCCAGCAGCCACCTACAGGGTCTCTCCTACAATGAGCAGTTCTTC. This encodes CASSHLQGLSYNEQFF.